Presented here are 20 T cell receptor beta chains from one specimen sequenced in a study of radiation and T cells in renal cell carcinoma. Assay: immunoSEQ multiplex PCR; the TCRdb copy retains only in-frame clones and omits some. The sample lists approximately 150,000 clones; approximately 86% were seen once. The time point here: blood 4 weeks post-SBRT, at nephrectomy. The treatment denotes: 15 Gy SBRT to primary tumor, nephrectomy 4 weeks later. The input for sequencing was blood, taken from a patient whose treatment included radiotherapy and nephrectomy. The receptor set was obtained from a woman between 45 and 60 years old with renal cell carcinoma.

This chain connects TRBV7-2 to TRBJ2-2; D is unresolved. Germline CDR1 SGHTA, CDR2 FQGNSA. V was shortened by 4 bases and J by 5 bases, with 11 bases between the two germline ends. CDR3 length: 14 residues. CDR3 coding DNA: TGTGCCAGCAGCTCAAGAGACCCAACCGGGGAGCTGTTTTTT. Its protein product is CASSSRDPTGELFF.

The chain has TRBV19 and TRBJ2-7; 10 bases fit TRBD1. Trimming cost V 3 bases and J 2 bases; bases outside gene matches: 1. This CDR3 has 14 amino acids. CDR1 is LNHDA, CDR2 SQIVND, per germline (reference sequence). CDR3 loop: CASSMTGGAYEQYF. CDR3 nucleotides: TGTGCCAGTAGTATGACAGGGGGCGCCTACGAGCAGTACTTC.

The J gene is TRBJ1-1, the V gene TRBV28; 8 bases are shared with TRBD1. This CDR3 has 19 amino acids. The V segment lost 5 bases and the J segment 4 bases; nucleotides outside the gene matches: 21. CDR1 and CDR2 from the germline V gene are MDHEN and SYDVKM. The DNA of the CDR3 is TGTGCCAGCAGTCCAACAGGGGGGCACCTGATATCTAGGGGCACTGAAGCTTTCTTT. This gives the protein CASSPTGGHLISRGTEAFF.

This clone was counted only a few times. CDR3 sequence: CAWSVLGGKDTEAFF. In DNA form, the CDR3 reads TGTGCCTGGAGTGTGTTGGGGGGTAAGGACACTGAAGCTTTCTTT. V is TRBV30 and J is TRBJ1-1; perhaps TRBD1 as D (5 bases). This CDR3 has 15 amino acids. CDR1 and CDR2 from the germline V gene are GTSNPN and SVGIG (reference sequence). V was clipped by 0 bases and J by 3 bases, with 14 bases between them. Looking up the rest from reference TRBV30 and TRBJ1-1 gives the full variable domain: SQTIHQWPATLVQPVGSPLSLECTVEGTSNPNLYWYRQAAGRGLQLLFYSVGIGQISSEVPQNLSASRPQDRQFILSSKKLLLSDSGFYLCAWSVLGGKDTEAFFGQGTRLTVV.

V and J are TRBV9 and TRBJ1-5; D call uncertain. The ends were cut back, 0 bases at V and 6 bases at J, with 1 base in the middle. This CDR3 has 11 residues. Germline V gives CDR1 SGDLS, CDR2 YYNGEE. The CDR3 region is CASSVGQPQHF. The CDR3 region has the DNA TGTGCCAGCAGCGTAGGTCAGCCCCAGCATTTT.

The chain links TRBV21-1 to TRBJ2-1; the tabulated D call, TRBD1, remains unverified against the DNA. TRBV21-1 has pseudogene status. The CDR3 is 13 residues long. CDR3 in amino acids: CASSTRVPNEQFF. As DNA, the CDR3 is TGTGCCAGCAGCACCAGGGTCCCCAATGAGCAGTTCTTC.

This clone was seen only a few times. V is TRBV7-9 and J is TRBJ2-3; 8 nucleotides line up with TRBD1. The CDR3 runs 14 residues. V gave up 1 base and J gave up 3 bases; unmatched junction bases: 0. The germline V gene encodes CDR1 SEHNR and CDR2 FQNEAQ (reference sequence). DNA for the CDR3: TGTGCCAGCAGCTTAGGACAGGGGACAGATACGCAGTATTTT. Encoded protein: CASSLGQGTDTQYF.

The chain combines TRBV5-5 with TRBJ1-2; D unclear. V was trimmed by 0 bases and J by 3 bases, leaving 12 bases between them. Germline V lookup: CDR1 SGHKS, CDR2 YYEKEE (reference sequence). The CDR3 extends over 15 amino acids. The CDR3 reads CASSLAPGVDYGYTF. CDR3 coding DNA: TGTGCCAGCAGCTTGGCTCCAGGAGTTGACTATGGCTACACCTTC.

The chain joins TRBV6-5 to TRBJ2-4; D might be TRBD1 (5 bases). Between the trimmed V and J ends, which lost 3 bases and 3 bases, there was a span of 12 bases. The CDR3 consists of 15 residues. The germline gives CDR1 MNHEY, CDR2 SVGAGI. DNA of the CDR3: TGTGCCAGCAGTTATTCTACAGGTTTCAAAAACATTCAGTACTTC. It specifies CASSYSTGFKNIQYF.

CDR3 in amino acids: CASSKSWTDNYGYTF. The CDR3 coding sequence is TGTGCCAGCAGTAAATCCTGGACGGATAACTATGGCTACACCTTC. The chain has TRBV2 and TRBJ1-2; unclear D gene. CDR3 length: 15 residues. Germline V CDR1 and CDR2: SNHLY, FYNNEI. V lost 5 bases and J 1 base, leaving 14 bases between the germline ends.

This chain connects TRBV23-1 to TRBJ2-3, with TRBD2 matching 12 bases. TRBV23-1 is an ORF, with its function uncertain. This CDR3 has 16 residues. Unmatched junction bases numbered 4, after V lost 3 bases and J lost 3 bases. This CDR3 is CASSHRLAGETDTQYF. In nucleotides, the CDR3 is TGCGCCAGCAGTCACCGACTAGCGGGAGAAACAGATACGCAGTATTTT.

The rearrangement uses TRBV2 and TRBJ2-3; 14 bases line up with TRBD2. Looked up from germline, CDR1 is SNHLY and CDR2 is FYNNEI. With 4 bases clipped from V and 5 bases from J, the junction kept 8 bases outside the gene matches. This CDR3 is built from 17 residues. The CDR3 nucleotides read TGTGCCAGCAGTGTGGGAGGACTAGCGGGAGGTGGAGATACGCAGTATTTT. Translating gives CASSVGGLAGGGDTQYF. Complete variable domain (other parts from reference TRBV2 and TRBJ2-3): EPEVTQTPSHQVTQMGQEVILRCVPISNHLYFYWYRQILGQKVEFLVSFYNNEISEKSEIFDDQFSVERPDGSNFTLKIRSTKLEDSAMYFCASSVGGLAGGGDTQYFGPGTRLTVL.

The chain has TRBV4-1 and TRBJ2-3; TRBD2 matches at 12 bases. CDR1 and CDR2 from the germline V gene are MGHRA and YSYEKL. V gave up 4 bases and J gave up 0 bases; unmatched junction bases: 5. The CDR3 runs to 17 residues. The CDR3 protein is CASSPLLAGGSTDTQYF. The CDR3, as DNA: TGCGCCAGCAGCCCCCTACTAGCGGGGGGTAGCACAGATACGCAGTATTTT.

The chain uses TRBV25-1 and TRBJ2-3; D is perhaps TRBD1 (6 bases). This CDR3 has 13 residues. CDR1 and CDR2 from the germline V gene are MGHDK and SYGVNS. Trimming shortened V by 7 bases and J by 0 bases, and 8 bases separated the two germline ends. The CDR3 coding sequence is TGTGCCAGCAAGACAGGAAGCACAGATACGCAGTATTTT. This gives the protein CASKTGSTDTQYF.

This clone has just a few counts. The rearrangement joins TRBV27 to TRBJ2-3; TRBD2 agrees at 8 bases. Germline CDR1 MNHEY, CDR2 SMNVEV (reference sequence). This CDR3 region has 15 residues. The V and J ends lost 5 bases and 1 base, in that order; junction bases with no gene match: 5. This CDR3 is CASSSGGRGTDTQYF. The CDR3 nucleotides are TGTGCCAGCAGTAGCGGGGGCAGGGGCACAGATACGCAGTATTTT.

CDR3 residues: CASSFSGVRRSGANVLTF. CDR3 bases: TGTGCCAGCAGCTTTTCTGGCGTTAGGCGCTCTGGGGCCAACGTCCTGACTTTC. This chain joins TRBV7-9 and TRBJ2-6; D not certain. CDR1 and CDR2 (germline): SEHNR, FQNEAQ (reference sequence). Between the trimmed V and J ends, which lost 3 bases and 0 bases, there was a span of 15 bases. CDR3 length: 18 amino acids.

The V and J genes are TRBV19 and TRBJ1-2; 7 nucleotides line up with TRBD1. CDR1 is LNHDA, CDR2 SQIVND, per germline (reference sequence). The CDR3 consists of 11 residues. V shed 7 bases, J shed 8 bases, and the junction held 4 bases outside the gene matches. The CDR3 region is CASKTGSGYTF. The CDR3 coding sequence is TGTGCCAGTAAGACAGGGTCGGGCTACACCTTC.

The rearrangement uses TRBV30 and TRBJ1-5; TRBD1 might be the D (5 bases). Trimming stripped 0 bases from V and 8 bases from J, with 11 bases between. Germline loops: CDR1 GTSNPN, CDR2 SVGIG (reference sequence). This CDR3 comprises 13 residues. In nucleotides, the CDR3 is TGTGCCTGGAGTGTAAAAGGGGCAAAGCCCCAGCATTTT. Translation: CAWSVKGAKPQHF.

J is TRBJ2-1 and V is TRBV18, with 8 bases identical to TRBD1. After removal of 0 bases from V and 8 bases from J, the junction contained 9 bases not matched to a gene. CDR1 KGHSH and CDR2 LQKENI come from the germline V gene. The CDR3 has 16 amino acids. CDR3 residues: CASSPPGVQGGDEQFF. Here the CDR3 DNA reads TGTGCCAGCTCACCACCAGGAGTACAGGGGGGCGATGAGCAGTTCTTC. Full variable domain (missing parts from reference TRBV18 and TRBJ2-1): NAGVMQNPRHLVRRRGQEARLRCSPMKGHSHVYWYRQLPEEGLKFMVYLQKENIIDESGMPKERFSAEFPKEGPSILRIQQVVRGDSAAYFCASSPPGVQGGDEQFFGPGTRLTVL.

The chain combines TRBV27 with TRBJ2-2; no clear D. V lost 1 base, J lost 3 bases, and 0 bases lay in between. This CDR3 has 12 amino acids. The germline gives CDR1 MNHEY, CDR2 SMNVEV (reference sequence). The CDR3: CASSLYTGELFF. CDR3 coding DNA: TGTGCCAGCAGTTTATACACCGGGGAGCTGTTTTTT.